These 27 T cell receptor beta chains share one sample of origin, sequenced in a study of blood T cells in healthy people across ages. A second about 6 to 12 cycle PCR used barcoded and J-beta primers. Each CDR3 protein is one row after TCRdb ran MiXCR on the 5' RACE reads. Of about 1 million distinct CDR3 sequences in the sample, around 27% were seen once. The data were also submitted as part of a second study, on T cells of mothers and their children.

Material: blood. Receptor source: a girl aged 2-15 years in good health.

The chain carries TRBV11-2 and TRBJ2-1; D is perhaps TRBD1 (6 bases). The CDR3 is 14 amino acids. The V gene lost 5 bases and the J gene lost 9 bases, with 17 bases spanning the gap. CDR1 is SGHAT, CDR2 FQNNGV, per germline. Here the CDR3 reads CASSLYIQGGEQFF. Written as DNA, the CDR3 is TGTGCCAGCAGCCTTTATATCCAAGGGGGTGAGCAGTTCTTC.

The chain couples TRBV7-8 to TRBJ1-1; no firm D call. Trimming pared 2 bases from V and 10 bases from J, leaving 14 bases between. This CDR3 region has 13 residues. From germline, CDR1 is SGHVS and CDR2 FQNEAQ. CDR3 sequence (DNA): TGTGCCAGCAGCTTACCTAACAGTCCGTCAGCTTTCTTT. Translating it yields CASSLPNSPSAFF.

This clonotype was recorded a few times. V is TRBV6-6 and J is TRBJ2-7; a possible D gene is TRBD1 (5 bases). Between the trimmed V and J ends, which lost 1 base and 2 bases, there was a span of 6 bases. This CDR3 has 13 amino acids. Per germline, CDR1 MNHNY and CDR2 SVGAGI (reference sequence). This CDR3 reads CASSYWGAYEQYF. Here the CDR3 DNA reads TGTGCCAGCAGTTACTGGGGCGCCTACGAGCAGTACTTC.

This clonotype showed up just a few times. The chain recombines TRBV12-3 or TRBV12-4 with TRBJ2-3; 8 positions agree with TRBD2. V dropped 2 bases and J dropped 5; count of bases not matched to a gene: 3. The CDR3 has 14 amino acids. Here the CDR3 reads CASSLRTSGDTQYF. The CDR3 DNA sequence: TGTGCCAGCAGTTTACGAACTAGCGGAGATACGCAGTATTTT.

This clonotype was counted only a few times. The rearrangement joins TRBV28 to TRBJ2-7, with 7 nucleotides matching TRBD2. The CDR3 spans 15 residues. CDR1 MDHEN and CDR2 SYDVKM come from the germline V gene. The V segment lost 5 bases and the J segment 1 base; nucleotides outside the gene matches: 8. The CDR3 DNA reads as TGTGCCAGCAGTCCCCGTAGCGGGCCGTCCTACGAGCAGTACTTC. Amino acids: CASSPRSGPSYEQYF.

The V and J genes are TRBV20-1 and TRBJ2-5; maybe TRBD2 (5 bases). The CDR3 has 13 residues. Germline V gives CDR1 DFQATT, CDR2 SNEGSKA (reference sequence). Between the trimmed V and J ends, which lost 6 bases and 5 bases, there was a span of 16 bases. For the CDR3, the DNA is TGCAGTGCCGCTGGCGAGGGAGTGGAGACCCAGTACTTC. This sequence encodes CSAAGEGVETQYF.

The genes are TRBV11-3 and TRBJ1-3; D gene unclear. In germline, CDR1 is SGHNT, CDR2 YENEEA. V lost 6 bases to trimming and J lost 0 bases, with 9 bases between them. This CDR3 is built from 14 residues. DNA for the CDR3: TGTGCCAGCAGTCATAGGGACTCTGGAAACACCATATATTTT. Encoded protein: CASSHRDSGNTIYF.

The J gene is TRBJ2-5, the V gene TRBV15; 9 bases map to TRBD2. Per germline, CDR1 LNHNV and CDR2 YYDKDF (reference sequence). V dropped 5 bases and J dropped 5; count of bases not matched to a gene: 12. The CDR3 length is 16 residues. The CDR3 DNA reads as TGTGCCACCAGCGTAGCGGGAGCCAACGGTCGGGAGACCCAGTACTTC. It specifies CATSVAGANGRETQYF. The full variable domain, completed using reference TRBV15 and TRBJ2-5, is DAMVIQNPRYQVTQFGKPVTLSCSQTLNHNVMYWYQQKSSQAPKLLFHYYDKDFNNEADTPDNFQSRRPNTSFCFLDIRSPGLGDTAMYLCATSVAGANGRETQYFGPGTRLLVL.

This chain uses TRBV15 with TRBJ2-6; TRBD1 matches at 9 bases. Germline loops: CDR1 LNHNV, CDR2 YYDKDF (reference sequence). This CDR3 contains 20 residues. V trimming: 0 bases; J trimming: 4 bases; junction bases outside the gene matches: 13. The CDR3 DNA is TGTGCCACCAGCAGAGATCCGACTAAAGGGACAGGGTCCGGGGCCAACGTCCTGACTTTC. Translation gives CATSRDPTKGTGSGANVLTF.

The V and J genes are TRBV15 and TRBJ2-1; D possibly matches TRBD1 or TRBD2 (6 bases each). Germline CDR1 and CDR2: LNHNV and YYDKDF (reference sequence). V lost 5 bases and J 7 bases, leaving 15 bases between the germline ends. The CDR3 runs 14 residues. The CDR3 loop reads CATSETRGLNEQFF. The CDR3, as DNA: TGTGCCACCAGCGAGACTAGGGGGTTGAATGAGCAGTTCTTC.

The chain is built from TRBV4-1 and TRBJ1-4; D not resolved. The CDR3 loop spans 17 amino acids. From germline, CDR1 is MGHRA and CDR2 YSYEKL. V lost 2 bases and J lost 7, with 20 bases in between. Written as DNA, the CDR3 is TGCGCCAGCAGCCAACTGAATTCTGGGGAAGCGGGTGAAAAACTGTTTTTT. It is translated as CASSQLNSGEAGEKLFF.

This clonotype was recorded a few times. The DNA of the CDR3 is TGTGCCAGCAGCTGGGGGACGGGAAACACTGAAGCTTTCTTT. Amino acids: CASSWGTGNTEAFF. The chain uses TRBV5-6 and TRBJ1-1; maybe TRBD1 (5 bases). CDR3 length equals 14 residues. Germline lookup yields CDR1 SGHDT and CDR2 YYEEEE. V was trimmed by 3 bases and J by 2 bases, leaving 11 bases between them.

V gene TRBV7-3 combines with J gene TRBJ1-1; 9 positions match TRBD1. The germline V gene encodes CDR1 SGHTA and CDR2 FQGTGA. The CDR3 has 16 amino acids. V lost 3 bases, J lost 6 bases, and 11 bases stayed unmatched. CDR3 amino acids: CASSLTGGLSDAEAFF. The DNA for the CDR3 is TGTGCCAGCAGCTTGACAGGGGGTCTCTCTGACGCTGAAGCTTTCTTT.

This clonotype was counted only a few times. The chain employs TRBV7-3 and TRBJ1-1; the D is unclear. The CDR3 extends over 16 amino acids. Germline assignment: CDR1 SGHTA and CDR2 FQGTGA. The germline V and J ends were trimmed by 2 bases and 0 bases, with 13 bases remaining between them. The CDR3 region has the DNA TGTGCCAGCAGCTTAGGCCCATCACGCCTGAACACTGAAGCTTTCTTT. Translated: CASSLGPSRLNTEAFF.

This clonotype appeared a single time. The CDR3 sequence is CASKGDSKSEKLFF. The CDR3 DNA sequence: TGTGCCAGCAAAGGGGACAGTAAAAGCGAAAAACTGTTTTTT. V gene TRBV2 combines with J gene TRBJ1-4, with 7 bases matching TRBD1. Germline assignment: CDR1 SNHLY and CDR2 FYNNEI. This CDR3 spans 14 amino acids. The trim removed 7 bases at V and 8 bases at J, leaving 10 bases unmatched.

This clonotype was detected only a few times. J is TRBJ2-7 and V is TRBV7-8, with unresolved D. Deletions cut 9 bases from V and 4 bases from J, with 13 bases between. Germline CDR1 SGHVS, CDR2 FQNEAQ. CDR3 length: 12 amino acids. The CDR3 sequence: CASGRSVYEQYF. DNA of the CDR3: TGTGCCAGTGGGCGGAGCGTATACGAGCAGTACTTC.

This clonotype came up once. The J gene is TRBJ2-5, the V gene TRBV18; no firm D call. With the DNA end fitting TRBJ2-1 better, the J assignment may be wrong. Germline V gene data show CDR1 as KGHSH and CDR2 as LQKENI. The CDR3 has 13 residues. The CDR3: CASSRLGSLEQFF. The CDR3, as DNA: TGTGCCAGCTCAAGACTGGGTTCGCTTGAGCAGTTCTTC.

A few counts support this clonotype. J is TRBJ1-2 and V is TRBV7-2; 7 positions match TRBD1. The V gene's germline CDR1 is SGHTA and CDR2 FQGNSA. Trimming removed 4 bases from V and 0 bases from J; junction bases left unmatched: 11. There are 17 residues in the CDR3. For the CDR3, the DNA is TGTGCCAGCAGCTCTCTGCCCGGGACAGCCACTAACTATGGCTACACCTTC. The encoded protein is CASSSLPGTATNYGYTF.

CDR3 DNA: TGTGCCAGCAGCTGGGGCCTACCGGACCGTCCTCAAGACATTCAGTACTTC. This sequence encodes CASSWGLPDRPQDIQYF. The chain links TRBV5-5 to TRBJ2-4; possible D gene TRBD1, 5 bases. V lost 3 bases to trimming and J lost 8 bases, with 24 bases between them. This CDR3 region has 17 residues. Germline assignment: CDR1 SGHKS and CDR2 YYEKEE (reference sequence).

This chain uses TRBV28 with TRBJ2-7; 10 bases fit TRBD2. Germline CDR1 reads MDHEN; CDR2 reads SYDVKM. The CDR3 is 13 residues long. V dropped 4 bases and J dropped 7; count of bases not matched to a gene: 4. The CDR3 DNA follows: TGTGCCAGCAGTTCCACTAGCGGGAATGAGCAGTACTTC. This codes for CASSSTSGNEQYF.

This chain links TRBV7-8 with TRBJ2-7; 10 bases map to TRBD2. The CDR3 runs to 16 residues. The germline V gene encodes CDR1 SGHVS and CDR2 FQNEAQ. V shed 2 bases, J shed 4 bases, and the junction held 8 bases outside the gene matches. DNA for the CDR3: TGTGCCAGCAGCTTATTCGGGACTAGCGAATGGTACGAGCAGTACTTC. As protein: CASSLFGTSEWYEQYF.

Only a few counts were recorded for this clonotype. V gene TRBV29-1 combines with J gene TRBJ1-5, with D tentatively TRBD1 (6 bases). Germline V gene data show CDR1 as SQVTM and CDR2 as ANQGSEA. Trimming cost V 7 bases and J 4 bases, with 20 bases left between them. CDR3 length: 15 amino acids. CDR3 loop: CSASGTGGGNQPQHF. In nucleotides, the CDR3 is TGCAGCGCCTCTGGGACGGGGGGCGGAAATCAGCCCCAGCATTTT. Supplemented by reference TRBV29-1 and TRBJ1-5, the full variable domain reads SAVISQKPSRDICQRGTSLTIQCQVDSQVTMMFWYRQQPGQSLTLIATANQGSEATYESGFVIDKFPISRPNLTFSTLTVSNMSPEDSSIYLCSASGTGGGNQPQHFGDGTRLSIL.

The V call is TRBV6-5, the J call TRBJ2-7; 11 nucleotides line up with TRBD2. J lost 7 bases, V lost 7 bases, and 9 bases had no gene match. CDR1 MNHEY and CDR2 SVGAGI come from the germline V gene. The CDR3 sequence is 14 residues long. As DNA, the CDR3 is TGTGCCAGCATTTCACTAGCGGGAGTCGGTGAGCAGTACTTC. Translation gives CASISLAGVGEQYF.

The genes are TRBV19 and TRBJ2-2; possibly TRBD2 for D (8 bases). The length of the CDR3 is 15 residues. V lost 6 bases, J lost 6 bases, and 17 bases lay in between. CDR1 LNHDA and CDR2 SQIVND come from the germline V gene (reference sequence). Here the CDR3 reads CASRLSSGTAGELFF. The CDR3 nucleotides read TGTGCCAGTAGGTTGAGTAGCGGGACAGCCGGGGAGCTGTTTTTT.

The CDR3 spells CASSQLGLKSTDTQYF. The DNA of the CDR3 is TGTGCCAGCAGCCAGCTTGGGTTAAAAAGCACAGATACGCAGTATTTT. V gene TRBV5-5 combines with J gene TRBJ2-3; D is uncertain. CDR3 length: 16 amino acids. The ends were cut back, 4 bases at V and 0 bases at J, with 15 bases in the middle. Germline V gene data show CDR1 as SGHKS and CDR2 as YYEKEE (reference sequence). The full variable domain, in which reference TRBV5-5 and TRBJ2-3 provide the parts outside the CDR3, is DAGVTQSPTHLIKTRGQQVTLRCSPISGHKSVSWYQQVLGQGPQFIFQYYEKEERGRGNFPDRFSARQFPNYSSELNVNALLLGDSALYLCASSQLGLKSTDTQYFGPGTRLTVL.

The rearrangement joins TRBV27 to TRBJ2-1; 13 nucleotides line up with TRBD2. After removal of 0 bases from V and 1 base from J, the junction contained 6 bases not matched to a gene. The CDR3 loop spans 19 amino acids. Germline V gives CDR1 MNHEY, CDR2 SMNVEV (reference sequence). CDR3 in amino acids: CASSLSGLAGDLSYNEQFF. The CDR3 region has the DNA TGTGCCAGCAGTTTATCAGGACTAGCGGGAGACTTATCCTACAATGAGCAGTTCTTC.

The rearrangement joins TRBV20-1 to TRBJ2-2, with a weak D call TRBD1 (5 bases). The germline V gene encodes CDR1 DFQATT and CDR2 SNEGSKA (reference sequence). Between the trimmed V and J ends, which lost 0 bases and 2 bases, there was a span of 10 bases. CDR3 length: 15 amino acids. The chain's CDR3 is CSARDLRGNTGELFF. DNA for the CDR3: TGCAGTGCTAGAGATTTAAGGGGAAACACCGGGGAGCTGTTTTTT.